The 2 T cell receptor beta chains given below trace back to one sample, sequenced in a study of sequential checkpoint blockade in melanoma. Some clones are missing from TCRdb's copy, which holds only in-frame ones; the method was immunoSEQ multiplex PCR. Altogether 4,500 to 6,000 clones are present, around four fifths being singletons, with the ten largest covering around three fifths. Noted treatment: randomized to nivolumab then ipilimumab (arm A) or the reverse (arm B). Specimen: CD8+ T cells sorted from blood (inferred from file names), collected from a patient given nivolumab and ipilimumab in sequence. These receptors were taken from a human donor with melanoma.

The chain carries TRBV28 and TRBJ1-1, with no clear D. The V end lost 3 bases, the J end lost 1 base, and 9 bases lay between the germline ends. The V gene's germline CDR1 is MDHEN and CDR2 SYDVKM. The length of the CDR3 is 14 residues. CDR3 region: CASSFGTWNTEAFF. In DNA, the CDR3 is TGTGCCAGCAGTTTTGGCACCTGGAACACTGAAGCTTTCTTT.

The chain uses TRBV7-3 and TRBJ2-5; 11 nucleotides agree with TRBD1. The CDR3 sequence is 15 residues long. After removal of 5 bases from V and 1 base from J, the junction contained 3 bases not matched to a gene. Germline V gene lookup returns CDR1 SGHTA and CDR2 FQGTGA. The CDR3, as DNA: TGTGCCAGCAGCCGGACAGGGGGCGTCCAAGAGACCCAGTACTTC. Its protein is CASSRTGGVQETQYF.